Included here is one T cell receptor beta chain sequence, with context. What it binds is unknown. The V gene's germline CDR1 is MNHEY and CDR2 SMNVEV (reference sequence). V lost 5 bases and J lost 4; bases outside the gene matches: 10. The CDR3 is 17 amino acids. This sample was included in a study of T cell clonotyping in hematopoietic cell transplantation. Study at large: Pretransplant recipient samples were taken after cytoreduction. Findings and caveats of the study: At the given depth, recipient repertoires were over 95% de novo clonotypes. Graft donor and pretransplant recipient Inverse Simpson Index values predicted broader posttransplant TCR diversity.

As to time point: recipient sample about 28 days before transplant, after cytoreduction. Sequenced by immunoSEQ multiplex PCR; TCRdb stores in-frame clones only, minus some. Found here are around 37,000 clones, less than 85% of them singletons; the top ten hold approximately 3%. The sample in question was peripheral blood mononuclear cells, obtained before stem cell transplant. The chain is built from TRBV27 and TRBJ2-1; 11 bases align to TRBD2. This receptor was identified in a man between 60 and 70 years old with acute myeloid leukemia. Some clones in this sample may be carry-over from other donors' samples. The CDR3 DNA follows: TGTGCCAGCAGTCTATTTCTAGCGGGGGGCCCGTACAATGAGCAGTTCTTC. Amino acid sequence: CASSLFLAGGPYNEQFF.